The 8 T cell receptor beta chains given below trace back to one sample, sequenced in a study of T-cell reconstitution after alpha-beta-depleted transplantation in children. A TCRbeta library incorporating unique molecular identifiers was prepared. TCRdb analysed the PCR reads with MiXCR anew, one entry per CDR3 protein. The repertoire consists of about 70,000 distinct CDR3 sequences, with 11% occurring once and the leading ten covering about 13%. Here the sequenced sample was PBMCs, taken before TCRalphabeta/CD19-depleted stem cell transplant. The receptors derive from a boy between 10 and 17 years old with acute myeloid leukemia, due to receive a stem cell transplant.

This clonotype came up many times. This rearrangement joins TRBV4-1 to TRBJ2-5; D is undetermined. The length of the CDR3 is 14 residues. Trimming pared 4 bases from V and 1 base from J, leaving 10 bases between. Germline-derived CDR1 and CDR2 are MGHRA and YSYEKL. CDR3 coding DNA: TGCGCCAGCAGCCCCCTCGTCTTCCAAGAGACCCAGTACTTC. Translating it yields CASSPLVFQETQYF.

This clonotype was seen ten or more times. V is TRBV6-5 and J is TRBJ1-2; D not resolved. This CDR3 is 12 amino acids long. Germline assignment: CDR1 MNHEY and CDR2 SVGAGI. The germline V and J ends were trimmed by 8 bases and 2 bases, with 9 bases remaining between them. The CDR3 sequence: CASRRQNYGYTF. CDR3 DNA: TGTGCCAGCCGGCGCCAGAACTATGGCTACACCTTC.

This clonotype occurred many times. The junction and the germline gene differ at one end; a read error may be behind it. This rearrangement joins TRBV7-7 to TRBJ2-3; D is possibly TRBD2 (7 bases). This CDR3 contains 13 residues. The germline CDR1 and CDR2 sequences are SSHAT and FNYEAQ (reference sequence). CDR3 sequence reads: CASSLGGPDTQYF. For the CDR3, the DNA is TGTGCTAGCAGCTTGGGGGGGCCAGATACGCAGTATTTT. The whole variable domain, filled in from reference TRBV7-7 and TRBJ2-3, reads GAGVSQSPRYKVTKRGQDVTLRCDPISSHATLYWYQQALGQGPEFLTYFNYEAQPDKSGLPSDRFSAERPEGSISTLTIQRTEQRDSAMYRCASSLGGPDTQYFGPGTRLTVL.

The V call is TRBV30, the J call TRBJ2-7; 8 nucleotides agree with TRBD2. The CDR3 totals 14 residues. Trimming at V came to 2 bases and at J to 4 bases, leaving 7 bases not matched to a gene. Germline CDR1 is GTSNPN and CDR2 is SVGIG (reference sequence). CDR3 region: CAWSSGGRIYEQYF. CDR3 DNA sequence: TGTGCCTGGAGTTCGGGCGGGAGGATATACGAGCAGTACTTC.

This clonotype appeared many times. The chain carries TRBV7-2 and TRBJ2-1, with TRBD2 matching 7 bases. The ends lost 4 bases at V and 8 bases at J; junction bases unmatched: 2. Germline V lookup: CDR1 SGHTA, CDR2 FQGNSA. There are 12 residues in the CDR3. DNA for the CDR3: TGTGCCAGCAGCTGGGGGGGGGATGAGCAGTTCTTC. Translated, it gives CASSWGGDEQFF.

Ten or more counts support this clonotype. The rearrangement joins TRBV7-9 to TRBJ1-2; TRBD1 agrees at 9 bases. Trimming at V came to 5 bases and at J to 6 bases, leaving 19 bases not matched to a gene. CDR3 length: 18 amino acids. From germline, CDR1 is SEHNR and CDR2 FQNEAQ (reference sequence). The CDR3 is CASSPTRGQGSLVNGYTF. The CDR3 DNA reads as TGTGCCAGCAGCCCCACACGGGGACAGGGATCCCTAGTTAATGGCTACACCTTC.

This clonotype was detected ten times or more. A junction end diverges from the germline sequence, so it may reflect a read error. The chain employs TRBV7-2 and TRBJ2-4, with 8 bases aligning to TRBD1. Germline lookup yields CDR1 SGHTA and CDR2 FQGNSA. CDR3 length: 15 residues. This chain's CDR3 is CASTLRTGYKNIQYF. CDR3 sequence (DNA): TGTGCCAGCACCTTAAGGACAGGGTACAAAAACATTCAGTACTTC. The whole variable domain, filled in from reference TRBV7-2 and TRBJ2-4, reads GAGVSQSPSNKVTEKGKDVELRCDPISGHTALYWYRQSLGQGLEFLIYFQGNSAPDKSGLPSDRFSAERTGGSVSTLTIQRTQQEDSAVYLCASTLRTGYKNIQYFGAGTRLSVL.

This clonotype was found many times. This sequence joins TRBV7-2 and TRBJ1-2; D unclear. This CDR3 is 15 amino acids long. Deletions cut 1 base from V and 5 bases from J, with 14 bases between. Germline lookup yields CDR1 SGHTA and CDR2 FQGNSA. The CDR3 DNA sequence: TGTGCCAGCAGCTTAGGAGGTACTAGCCTTTATGGCTACACCTTC. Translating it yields CASSLGGTSLYGYTF.